This TCR beta chain was sequenced for a study of blood T cell repertoires in COVID-19. Study overall: COVID-19 samples, acute and convalescent, were from the United States, Italy and Spain. The cDNA or gDNA used as material had been derived from T cells, B-cell-depleted T cells, or PBMCs.

This clone was counted a single time. The CDR3 sequence is 15 residues long. Germline V lookup: CDR1 SEHNR, CDR2 FQNEAQ (reference sequence). Trimming shortened V by 1 base and J by 8 bases, and 17 bases separated the two germline ends. Authors' data handling: Quantification of nucleated cells was approximated via reference gene primer amplification. Some clones are missing from TCRdb's copy, which holds only in-frame ones; the method was immunoSEQ multiplex PCR. The DNA was the basis for D and trimming; V, J and clone size are from that table. The table lists about 250,000 clones, 65% to 90% of them singletons, with about 9.1% in the top ten.

The sample comprised PBMCs or T cells enriched from blood (not recorded which). V gene TRBV7-9 combines with J gene TRBJ1-2, with a weak D call TRBD1 (5 bases). This sequence was found in a woman between 50 and 59 years old with acute COVID-19. The CDR3 protein is CASSLEAGAAWGYTF. Here the CDR3 DNA reads TGTGCCAGCAGCTTAGAGGCTGGGGCAGCTTGGGGCTACACCTTC.